A single sample is the source of the 32 T cell receptor beta chains below, sequenced in a study of molecular identifiers for immune sequencing clone quantification. Each CDR3 protein gets one entry after TCRdb re-called the PCR reads with MiXCR. The sample yields 460,000 or so distinct CDR3 sequences, about a quarter seen once. What was sequenced was naive CD8+ T cells from blood, with Jurkat cell RNA spiked in. As to subset: FACS-sorted CD8+CD4-CCR7+CD45RA+ naive T cells. All receptors come from a human donor in good health. Some libraries in this study had Jurkat cell RNA spiked in.

Regarding this clonotype: At one boundary the junction diverges from the germline segment, which might be a read error. The chain has TRBV5-4 and TRBJ2-3; 7 bases line up with TRBD2. Germline V gives CDR1 SGHNT, CDR2 YYREEE (reference sequence). This CDR3 contains 17 residues. In DNA, the CDR3 is TGTGCCAGCGGCTTGTTAATGGTTAGCGGGAGCACAGATACGCAGTATTTT. Its translation is CASGLLMVSGSTDTQYF.

This clonotype was detected many times. A read error may account for a junction end that differs from germline. This chain connects TRBV28 to TRBJ1-1; 8 bases map to TRBD1. Germline lookup yields CDR1 MDHEN and CDR2 SYDVKM. The CDR3 consists of 17 residues. The CDR3 coding sequence is TGTGCCAGCAGCTTATTCTACCAGACAGGGGCTAACACTGAAGCTTTCTTT. It yields the protein CASSLFYQTGANTEAFF.

To note about this clonotype: An end of the junction differs from the germline gene, which may be a read error. The chain recombines TRBV6-5 with TRBJ2-2, with a tentative D call TRBD2 (5 bases). The CDR3 loop spans 13 amino acids. Germline CDR1 MNHEY, CDR2 SVGAGI. This chain's CDR3 is CASSYSDTGELLF. The DNA of the CDR3 is TGTGCCAGCAGTTACTCCGACACCGGGGAGCTGCTTTTT.

In this sample, this clonotype turned up many times. The V gene is TRBV14, the J gene TRBJ1-2; D is undetermined. Between the trimmed V and J ends, which lost 5 bases and 0 bases, there was a span of 10 bases. The CDR3 totals 14 residues. Germline CDR1 is SGHDN and CDR2 is FVKESK. CDR3 nucleotides: TGTGCCAGCAGCTTGGAAAGGTCTAACTATGGCTACACCTTC. It codes for CASSLERSNYGYTF.

The rearrangement links TRBV29-1 to TRBJ2-7; 7 bases map to TRBD2. CDR1 and CDR2 from the germline V gene are SQVTM and ANQGSEA. With 6 bases clipped from V and 0 bases from J, the junction kept 11 bases outside the gene matches. The CDR3 consists of 15 residues. DNA for the CDR3: TGCAGCGTCCGAAAACCGGGGGGTTTCTCCTACGAGCAGTACTTC. Amino acid sequence: CSVRKPGGFSYEQYF.

The J gene is TRBJ1-2, the V gene TRBV2, with unresolved D. The CDR3 sequence is 15 residues long. The V and J ends lost 2 bases and 0 bases respectively, with 10 bases between them. Germline V gene data show CDR1 as SNHLY and CDR2 as FYNNEI. CDR3 DNA sequence: TGTGCCAGCAGTGAAACCGATAATGCTAACTATGGCTACACCTTC. This sequence encodes CASSETDNANYGYTF.

The V and J genes are TRBV7-9 and TRBJ2-3, with 11 bases fitting TRBD2. V was clipped by 6 bases and J by 8 bases; unmatched bases: 25. This CDR3 spans 20 amino acids. Germline values: CDR1 SEHNR, CDR2 FQNEAQ (reference sequence). The CDR3: CASRPASPGLAVRGAATQYF. The CDR3 DNA reads as TGTGCCAGCAGACCGGCCTCCCCGGGACTAGCGGTCAGGGGGGCAGCTACGCAGTATTTT.

This clonotype has ten or more counts. The CDR3 is CASSALGLELNEQFF. The CDR3 bases are TGTGCCAGCAGTGCTCTGGGACTAGAACTCAATGAGCAGTTCTTC. The V and J genes are TRBV28 and TRBJ2-1; TRBD2 matches 8 bases. The CDR3 has 15 residues. Trimming took 5 bases from V and 6 from J; bases not matched to a gene: 9. The germline V gene has CDR1 MDHEN and CDR2 SYDVKM. Supplemented by reference TRBV28 and TRBJ2-1, the full variable domain reads DVKVTQSSRYLVKRTGEKVFLECVQDMDHENMFWYRQDPGLGLRLIYFSYDVKMKEKGDIPEGYSVSREKKERFSLILESASTNQTSMYLCASSALGLELNEQFFGPGTRLTVL.

The J gene is TRBJ1-1, the V gene TRBV12-3 or TRBV12-4, with a possible D match to TRBD1 (6 bases). The germline V and J ends were trimmed by 0 bases and 1 base, with 12 bases remaining between them. The CDR3 is made up of 16 amino acids. Written as DNA, the CDR3 is TGTGCCAGCAGTTTAGCGAGAGGGGGAGAGAACACTGAAGCTTTCTTT. Amino acids: CASSLARGGENTEAFF.

The chain employs TRBV20-1 and TRBJ2-5, with D maybe TRBD1 (6 bases). Trimming removed 0 bases at V and 1 base at J, with 12 bases between. The CDR3 runs 15 residues. Germline loops: CDR1 DFQATT, CDR2 SNEGSKA (reference sequence). The DNA for the CDR3 is TGCAGTGCTAGAGATTATACAGGGCCCCAAGAGACCCAGTACTTC. Protein sequence: CSARDYTGPQETQYF.

J is TRBJ2-5 and V is TRBV21-1. TRBV21-1 corresponds to a pseudogene. The CDR3 is made up of 10 amino acids. In nucleotides, the CDR3 is TGTGCCAGCAGCAAAGAGACCCAGTACTTC. Amino acid sequence: CASSKETQYF.

Of note for this clonotype: The CDR3 does not close with the conserved phenylalanine or tryptophan, likely indicating a read error. The rearrangement links TRBV19 to TRBJ2-3, with TRBD2 matching over 9 bases. The CDR3 has 15 residues. The germline V gene encodes CDR1 LNHDA and CDR2 SQIVND (reference sequence). Losses at the gene ends were 5 bases for V and 2 bases for J; bases not matched to a gene: 5. In DNA form, the CDR3 reads TGTGCCAGTAGTGTTGCGGGGGGGCTCACAGATACGCAGTATCTT. Its protein product is CASSVAGGLTDTQYL.

This clonotype showed up many times. The V and J genes are TRBV15 and TRBJ2-3; maybe TRBD1 (6 bases). The CDR3 is 14 residues long. Trimming removed 5 bases at V and 3 bases at J, with 12 bases between. CDR1 is LNHNV and CDR2 is YYDKDF in the germline V gene (reference sequence). CDR3 sequence: CATSVSRGTDTQYF. The CDR3 bases are TGTGCCACCAGCGTCTCAAGGGGGACAGATACGCAGTATTTT.

This clonotype has at least ten counts. The chain carries TRBV7-6 and TRBJ2-6, with TRBD1 identical over 7 bases. The V gene's germline CDR1 is SGHVS and CDR2 FNYEAQ. This CDR3 has 17 amino acids. V gave up 5 bases and J gave up 0 bases; unmatched junction bases: 7. The CDR3: CASSKGQSTSGANVLTF. The CDR3 nucleotides read TGTGCCAGCAGCAAGGGACAGTCAACCTCTGGGGCCAACGTCCTGACTTTC.

At least ten counts were recorded for this clonotype. The rearrangement links TRBV7-4 to TRBJ2-1, with TRBD2 identical over 7 bases. The CDR3 has 14 amino acids. Trimming at V came to 5 bases and at J to 8 bases, leaving 9 bases not matched to a gene. Germline loops: CDR1 SGHVT, CDR2 SQSDAQ. The CDR3 coding sequence is TGTGCCAGCAGCGAGCGGGGCCTCCGCCATGAGCAGTTCTTC. It specifies CASSERGLRHEQFF. The whole variable domain, remainder taken from reference TRBV7-4 and TRBJ2-1, is GAGVSQSPRYKVAKRGRDVALRCDSISGHVTLYWYRQTLGQGSEVLTYSQSDAQRDKSGRPSGRFSAERPERSVSTLKIQRTEQGDSAVYLCASSERGLRHEQFFGPGTRLTVL.

This clonotype occurred a few times. J is TRBJ2-6 and V is TRBV7-6; D perhaps matches TRBD2 (5 bases). The CDR3 totals 21 residues. V was cut by 2 bases and J by 2 bases, with 25 bases left in between. CDR1 and CDR2 (germline): SGHVS, FNYEAQ. The CDR3 coding sequence is TGTGCCAGCAGCTTATCATTATCCGGGAACCCGGACCACCCTGGGGCCAACGTCCTGACTTTC. Its translation: CASSLSLSGNPDHPGANVLTF.

As to this clonotype: A read error is possible here, since a much larger clone lies one base away. Without the conserved terminal phenylalanine or tryptophan, this CDR3 likely stems from a read error. The chain combines TRBV29-1 with TRBJ2-5; 9 nucleotides align to TRBD2. Germline lookup yields CDR1 SQVTM and CDR2 ANQGSEA. The trim removed 3 bases at V and 5 bases at J, leaving 10 bases unmatched. The CDR3 has 15 amino acids. The CDR3 is CSVDGGIAGDETQYS. The CDR3 DNA follows: TGCAGCGTTGACGGAGGCATAGCGGGGGACGAGACCCAGTACTCC.

This clonotype was observed many times. The J gene is TRBJ2-3, the V gene TRBV7-9; D is ambiguous. The V gene's germline CDR1 is SEHNR and CDR2 FQNEAQ (reference sequence). This CDR3 spans 15 amino acids. Trimming took off 1 base at V and 0 bases at J, with 8 bases between the two ends. CDR3 coding DNA: TGTGCCAGCAGCTTAGGAGCGCGTAGCACAGATACGCAGTATTTT. Translation gives CASSLGARSTDTQYF.

Turning to this clonotype: The conserved phenylalanine or tryptophan normally closing the CDR3 is absent here, so this likely arose from a read error. The V call is TRBV4-1, the J call TRBJ2-2, with 10 bases aligning to TRBD1. Trimming removed 0 bases from V and 3 bases from J; junction bases left unmatched: 4. Per germline, CDR1 MGHRA and CDR2 YSYEKL. The CDR3 extends over 17 amino acids. CDR3 residues: CASSQDLGTGDTGELFL. CDR3 sequence (DNA): TGCGCCAGCAGCCAAGATTTGGGGACAGGGGACACCGGGGAGCTGTTTCTT.

With regard to this clonotype: A single base separates this from a much larger clone, so it may be a read error. The chain employs TRBV29-1 and TRBJ2-7; possible D gene TRBD2, 5 bases. CDR3 length: 13 amino acids. Germline loops: CDR1 SQVTM, CDR2 ANQGSEA. The V gene lost 6 bases and the J gene lost 1 base, with 13 bases spanning the gap. In DNA form, the CDR3 reads TGCAGCGTGGCGGGTAGAAGTTCCTACGAGCAGTACTTC. Translating it yields CSVAGRSSYEQYF.

A word on this clonotype: Given a much more abundant clone one base away, this may be a read error. The chain carries TRBV7-9 and TRBJ2-4, with 10 bases matching TRBD1. The CDR3 contains 17 residues. The ends lost 7 bases at V and 8 bases at J; junction bases unmatched: 17. Per the germline V gene, CDR1 is SEHNR and CDR2 is FQNEAQ (reference sequence). The CDR3 is CASTSGTGASFSDIQYF. In DNA, the CDR3 is TGTGCCAGCACCTCCGGGACAGGGGCAAGTTTTTCGGACATTCAGTACTTC.

This clonotype was detected ten times or more. This rearrangement joins TRBV12-3 or TRBV12-4 to TRBJ2-3; TRBD1 matches 7 bases. This CDR3 comprises 16 residues. Trimming at V came to 5 bases and at J to 0 bases, leaving 8 bases not matched to a gene. The CDR3 protein is CASSLPGGGSTDTQYF. DNA of the CDR3: TGTGCCAGCAGTCTTCCAGGGGGTGGTAGCACAGATACGCAGTATTTT.

This clonotype was seen repeatedly, ten times or more. This sequence joins TRBV7-9 and TRBJ2-5, with D hard to call. Germline values: CDR1 SEHNR, CDR2 FQNEAQ (reference sequence). The CDR3 is 15 amino acids. The V end was cut by 2 bases, the J end by 1 base, with 11 bases between. The CDR3 loop reads CASSLIPQSQETQYF. The CDR3 region has the DNA TGTGCCAGCAGCTTAATCCCACAGAGCCAAGAGACCCAGTACTTC.

This clonotype was detected ten times or more. The CDR3 is CSARDPGGGLAKNIQYF. CDR3 DNA sequence: TGCAGTGCTAGAGATCCCGGCGGGGGACTAGCCAAAAACATTCAGTACTTC. The chain links TRBV20-1 to TRBJ2-4; 7 bases are a match to TRBD2. The CDR3 contains 17 residues. V lost 0 bases, J lost 0 bases, and 8 bases stayed unmatched. The germline V gene has CDR1 DFQATT and CDR2 SNEGSKA (reference sequence).

The chain carries TRBV4-3 and TRBJ2-1; D is uncertain. Trimming took off 4 bases at V and 0 bases at J, with 13 bases between the two ends. Per germline, CDR1 LGHNA and CDR2 YSLEER. The CDR3 contains 16 residues. For the CDR3, the DNA is TGCGCCAGCAGCCCGCACCCTACAAGCTCCTACAATGAGCAGTTCTTC. Protein product: CASSPHPTSSYNEQFF.

V gene TRBV6-5 combines with J gene TRBJ2-1, with D tentatively TRBD1 (5 bases). The CDR3 runs 15 residues. Per the germline V gene, CDR1 is MNHEY and CDR2 is SVGAGI. V lost 4 bases, J lost 8 bases, and 18 bases lay in between. In nucleotides, the CDR3 is TGTGCCAGCAGTTGCGCAGGGAACAGTTGGGATGAGCAGTTCTTC. It yields the protein CASSCAGNSWDEQFF.

This clonotype has just a few counts. The chain recombines TRBV4-3 with TRBJ2-3, with TRBD2 identical over 7 bases. J gave up 1 base and V 0 bases, and 16 bases lay outside the gene matches. CDR3 length: 20 amino acids. Germline assignment: CDR1 LGHNA and CDR2 YSLEER. CDR3 protein: CASSQEKGLGGSGGTDTQYF. The CDR3, as DNA: TGCGCCAGCAGCCAAGAGAAGGGGTTGGGCGGGAGCGGAGGCACAGATACGCAGTATTTT.

Worth noting for this clonotype: At one of its ends the junction is not consistent with the germline gene, which may arise from a read error. The rearrangement uses TRBV27 and TRBJ2-3; D is possibly TRBD1 (5 bases). Per the germline V gene, CDR1 is MNHEY and CDR2 is SMNVEV (reference sequence). The CDR3 has 15 amino acids. The CDR3 DNA follows: TGTGCCAGCAGTCCCCAGGAGCTTTTCACAGGTACGCAGTATTTT. It codes for CASSPQELFTGTQYF.

To note about this clonotype: This could be a read error, since a much larger clone is one nucleotide away. The chain couples TRBV29-1 to TRBJ1-1, with D unclear. CDR1 SQVTM and CDR2 ANQGSEA come from the germline V gene. The CDR3 totals 12 residues. The CDR3 DNA reads TGCAGCGCCGAAGATGCGGGAACTGAATCTTTCTTT. Protein: CSAEDAGTESFF.

This clonotype has a count of ten or more. The rearrangement joins TRBV30 to TRBJ1-5, with D unresolved. This CDR3 comprises 13 residues. The ends were cut back, 4 bases at V and 0 bases at J, with 7 bases in the middle. Germline V gives CDR1 GTSNPN, CDR2 SVGIG (reference sequence). The CDR3 spells CAWTDFSNQPQHF. The CDR3 nucleotides read TGTGCCTGGACTGACTTTAGCAATCAGCCCCAGCATTTT. Drawing the rest from reference TRBV30 and TRBJ1-5, the complete variable domain is SQTIHQWPATLVQPVGSPLSLECTVEGTSNPNLYWYRQAAGRGLQLLFYSVGIGQISSEVPQNLSASRPQDRQFILSSKKLLLSDSGFYLCAWTDFSNQPQHFGDGTRLSIL.

This clonotype is a singleton in its sample. Being one base from a much bigger clone, this may be a read error. J is TRBJ1-1 and V is TRBV5-3; D not certain. TRBV5-3 is marked as an open reading frame, function uncertain. The CDR3 has 14 residues. Trimming shortened V by 8 bases and J by 1 base, and 15 bases separated the two germline ends. The CDR3 bases are TGTGCCAGCAGCCGCGATTTCCAGAACACTGAAGCTTTCTTT. The encoded protein is CASSRDFQNTEAFF.

Many counts were recorded for this clonotype. The gene calls are TRBV28 and TRBJ1-1, with D uncertain. The CDR3 has 15 amino acids. Germline V lookup: CDR1 MDHEN, CDR2 SYDVKM. V lost 3 bases and J lost 5, with 16 bases in between. CDR3 DNA sequence: TGTGCCAGCAGTTTCATATCCCTTACGGGGACTGAAGCTTTCTTT. Encoded protein: CASSFISLTGTEAFF.